One and the same sample provided the 28 T cell receptor beta chains below, sequenced in a study of blood T cell repertoires in COVID-19. Sequencing was performed with immunoSEQ multiplex PCR; in TCRdb, only in-frame clones are kept and a portion is missing. The table shows roughly 260,000 clones, with 88% occurring only once. The sequenced sample was peripheral blood. All receptors derive from a man aged 55 to 69 who had recovered from COVID-19.

This chain connects TRBV7-9 to TRBJ2-3, with D perhaps TRBD1 (6 bases). V shed 5 bases and J shed 5 bases, with 11 bases lying between them. CDR1 SEHNR and CDR2 FQNEAQ come from the germline V gene (reference sequence). This CDR3 has 13 amino acids. Here the CDR3 reads CASSAWTVDTQYF. Here the CDR3 DNA reads TGTGCCAGCAGCGCCTGGACAGTAGATACGCAGTATTTT.

The V call is TRBV5-4, the J call TRBJ2-7; 7 nucleotides agree with TRBD2. Trimming at V came to 4 bases and at J to 2 bases, leaving 6 bases not matched to a gene. Looked up from germline, CDR1 is SGHNT and CDR2 is YYREEE (reference sequence). The CDR3 extends over 14 amino acids. The CDR3 nucleotides are TGTGCCAGCAGCCCCCCTAGCGGAACCTACGAGCAGTACTTC. Translation gives CASSPPSGTYEQYF.

The rearrangement links TRBV6-2 or TRBV6-3 to TRBJ2-5, with D maybe TRBD2 (6 bases). This CDR3 is built from 12 residues. Germline lookup yields CDR1 MNHEY and CDR2 SVGEGT. V shed 1 base and J shed 8 bases, with 8 bases lying between them. This chain's CDR3 is CASSYLGGTQYF. As DNA, the CDR3 is TGTGCCAGCAGTTACTTGGGAGGTACCCAGTACTTC.

The CDR3 spells CASSQEGQGATQYF. In nucleotides, the CDR3 is TGTGCCAGCAGCCAAGAGGGACAGGGGGCAACGCAGTACTTC. This sequence joins TRBV4-2 and TRBJ2-7, with TRBD1 identical over 12 bases. This CDR3 is built from 14 residues. CDR1 is LGHNA and CDR2 is YNFKEQ in the germline V gene. Unmatched junction bases numbered 3, after V lost 0 bases and J lost 9 bases.

This clone has only one observation. Other DNA sequences in this sample translate to the same CDR3. The chain uses TRBV5-8 and TRBJ2-3; TRBD2 agrees at 9 bases. In germline, CDR1 is SGHTS, CDR2 YDEGEE. V lost 2 bases, J lost 6 bases, and 1 base stayed unmatched. The CDR3 covers 13 residues. The CDR3 sequence: CASSLAGGDTQYF. CDR3 sequence (DNA): TGTGCCAGCAGCTTAGCGGGGGGCGATACGCAGTATTTT. Variable domain in full (rest from reference TRBV5-8 and TRBJ2-3): EAGVTQSPTHLIKTRGQQATLRCSPISGHTSVYWYQQALGLGLQFLLWYDEGEERNRGNFPPRFSGRQFPNYSSELNVNALELEDSALYLCASSLAGGDTQYFGPGTRLTVL.

The rearrangement links TRBV29-1 to TRBJ2-7, with a possible D match to TRBD1 (5 bases). This CDR3 region has 15 residues. Germline CDR1 SQVTM, CDR2 ANQGSEA. Trimming left V 4 bases short and J 5 bases short, with 21 bases between. As DNA, the CDR3 is TGCAGCGTTGCCCACCCCAACAGGCCCGCCCACGAGCAGTACTTC. Translating gives CSVAHPNRPAHEQYF.

This clone was recorded a few times. The chain combines TRBV2 with TRBJ1-2; 8 nucleotides line up with TRBD1. J lost 4 bases, V lost 9 bases, and 10 bases had no gene match. Germline CDR1 SNHLY, CDR2 FYNNEI. This CDR3 has 14 amino acids. The CDR3 nucleotides read TGTGCCAGATCTCAGGGGGCGCCGGGCTATGGCTACACCTTC. This translates into CARSQGAPGYGYTF. Drawing the rest from reference TRBV2 and TRBJ1-2, the complete variable domain is EPEVTQTPSHQVTQMGQEVILRCVPISNHLYFYWYRQILGQKVEFLVSFYNNEISEKSEIFDDQFSVERPDGSNFTLKIRSTKLEDSAMYFCARSQGAPGYGYTFGSGTRLTVV.

The chain recombines TRBV7-2 with TRBJ2-1; TRBD2 aligns across 11 bases. The CDR3 has 17 amino acids. V shed 7 bases and J 10 bases; nucleotides not matched to a gene: 18. Germline V lookup: CDR1 SGHTA, CDR2 FQGNSA. CDR3 protein: CASNPSGGTDLRAEQFF. CDR3 sequence (DNA): TGTGCCAGCAACCCTAGCGGGGGGACAGACCTCCGGGCGGAGCAGTTCTTC.

The V and J genes are TRBV7-9 and TRBJ1-2, with D tentatively TRBD1 (5 bases). Between the trimmed V and J ends, which lost 0 bases and 3 bases, there was a span of 11 bases. The CDR3 runs 15 residues. Germline lookup yields CDR1 SEHNR and CDR2 FQNEAQ (reference sequence). The CDR3 region is CASSLAGGTDYGYTF. Written as DNA, the CDR3 is TGTGCCAGCAGCTTAGCGGGAGGGACCGACTATGGCTACACCTTC.

The chain is built from TRBV19 and TRBJ1-3; TRBD1 agrees at 9 bases. The CDR3 loop spans 15 amino acids. Germline CDR1 reads LNHDA; CDR2 reads SQIVND (reference sequence). V lost 5 bases to trimming and J lost 3 bases; unmatched junction nucleotides: 5. This chain's CDR3 is CASSETGGFGNTIYF. CDR3 nucleotide sequence: TGTGCCAGTAGTGAGACAGGGGGATTTGGAAACACCATATATTTT. Drawing the rest from reference TRBV19 and TRBJ1-3, the complete variable domain is DGGITQSPKYLFRKEGQNVTLSCEQNLNHDAMYWYRQDPGQGLRLIYYSQIVNDFQKGDIAEGYSVSREKKESFPLTVTSAQKNPTAFYLCASSETGGFGNTIYFGEGSWLTVV.

The gene calls are TRBV6-1 and TRBJ2-3, with 10 bases aligning to TRBD2. Germline lookup yields CDR1 MNHNS and CDR2 SASEGT. The CDR3 runs to 17 residues. The V and J ends lost 3 bases and 2 bases, in that order; junction bases with no gene match: 8. CDR3 sequence reads: CASSDSNLAGDTDTQYF. The CDR3, as DNA: TGTGCCAGCAGTGATAGTAATCTAGCGGGGGACACAGATACGCAGTATTTT.

This clone was recorded a few times. V gene TRBV5-1 combines with J gene TRBJ2-3; D is possibly TRBD2 (6 bases). V was trimmed by 5 bases and J by 0 bases, leaving 10 bases between them. The CDR3 runs 14 residues. Germline CDR1 and CDR2: SGHRS and YFSETQ. The CDR3 DNA is TGCGCCAGCAGGGAGGGTCATAGCACAGATACGCAGTATTTT. Its translation is CASREGHSTDTQYF.

CDR3 nucleotides: TGTGCCAGCAAAAAAGGACTAGGGGTCACAGATACGCAGTATTTT. It yields the protein CASKKGLGVTDTQYF. The chain employs TRBV6-5 and TRBJ2-3, with 7 bases aligning to TRBD2. The V gene's germline CDR1 is MNHEY and CDR2 SVGAGI. The CDR3 consists of 15 residues. V was pared by 7 bases and J by 2 bases, with 9 bases of the junction left unmatched.

The chain recombines TRBV25-1 with TRBJ2-3, with D maybe TRBD2 (6 bases). Germline CDR1 is MGHDK and CDR2 is SYGVNS. The V gene lost 3 bases and the J gene lost 1 base, with 11 bases spanning the gap. The CDR3 totals 15 residues. The CDR3 DNA reads as TGTGCCAGCAGTGATTGGGACTTAGGCACAGATACGCAGTATTTT. It is translated as CASSDWDLGTDTQYF.

V is TRBV7-6 and J is TRBJ1-1; TRBD1 matches 9 bases. The CDR3 spans 15 residues. The trim removed 5 bases at V and 1 base at J, leaving 5 bases unmatched. Per the germline V gene, CDR1 is SGHVS and CDR2 is FNYEAQ. The CDR3 DNA follows: TGTGCCAGCAGCCCCTTGGACAGGGGGAACACTGAAGCTTTCTTT. Protein product: CASSPLDRGNTEAFF.

The chain recombines TRBV7-2 with TRBJ1-2; D is undetermined. Trimming cost V 0 bases and J 8 bases, with 13 bases left between them. In germline, CDR1 is SGHTA, CDR2 FQGNSA. There are 14 residues in the CDR3. The CDR3 protein is CASSLAFPNRGYTF. In nucleotides, the CDR3 is TGTGCCAGCAGCTTAGCCTTCCCCAATCGGGGCTACACCTTC.

This clone was detected once. The V gene is TRBV11-2, the J gene TRBJ1-5; TRBD1 is a possible D gene (6 bases). This CDR3 spans 15 amino acids. CDR1 and CDR2 (germline): SGHAT, FQNNGV. Trimming removed 1 base at V and 6 bases at J, with 13 bases between. The DNA of the CDR3 is TGTGCCAGCAGCTTAGGGGGCGGGGGCGGTCAGCCCCAGCATTTT. It is translated as CASSLGGGGGQPQHF.

In its sample, this clone was seen a few times. Written as DNA, the CDR3 is TGCGCCACCTCGCAGGGGCCTCCCTACGAGCAGTACTTC. This translates into CATSQGPPYEQYF. The chain employs TRBV5-1 and TRBJ2-7, with D possibly TRBD1 on 6 matching bases. The CDR3 runs to 13 residues. Germline CDR1 SGHRS, CDR2 YFSETQ. Trimming pared 9 bases from V and 2 bases from J, leaving 15 bases between.

The chain uses TRBV7-9 and TRBJ1-6, with D perhaps TRBD1 (5 bases). V dropped 5 bases and J dropped 7 bases, with 15 bases sitting between them. The CDR3 is 15 amino acids. Germline V gene lookup returns CDR1 SEHNR and CDR2 FQNEAQ (reference sequence). DNA for the CDR3: TGTGCCAGCAGCCTAAACACGGGGGAGAATTCACCCCTCCACTTT. Translated: CASSLNTGENSPLHF.

This sequence joins TRBV24-1 and TRBJ1-1, with TRBD1 identical over 7 bases. With 11 bases clipped from V and 3 bases from J, the junction kept 8 bases outside the gene matches. The CDR3 loop spans 13 amino acids. Germline V gives CDR1 KGHDR, CDR2 SFDVKD. The CDR3 is CASKDRRDTEAFF. The CDR3 nucleotides are TGTGCCAGCAAGGACAGGCGGGACACTGAAGCTTTCTTT.

J is TRBJ2-5 and V is TRBV6-5; tentative D call: TRBD1 (5 bases). V was clipped by 6 bases and J by 5 bases, with 16 bases between them. This CDR3 is built from 14 residues. Per germline, CDR1 MNHEY and CDR2 SVGAGI. The CDR3 DNA sequence: TGTGCCAGCAGATCAGTAGCAGGGTCGGAGACCCAGTACTTC. It translates to CASRSVAGSETQYF.

This sequence joins TRBV7-9 and TRBJ1-6; TRBD1 might be the D (5 bases). The V gene lost 5 bases and the J gene lost 3 bases, with 17 bases spanning the gap. CDR3 size: 17 residues. CDR1 and CDR2 (germline): SEHNR, FQNEAQ (reference sequence). The DNA for the CDR3 is TGTGCCAGCAGCCCCGCATTGACAGCCGGCTATAATTCACCCCTCCACTTT. It yields the protein CASSPALTAGYNSPLHF.

The chain links TRBV2 to TRBJ2-5, with TRBD2 matching 16 bases. The CDR3 is 18 residues long. Germline CDR1 SNHLY, CDR2 FYNNEI. Trimming at V came to 6 bases and at J to 7 bases, leaving 14 bases not matched to a gene. In DNA form, the CDR3 reads TGTGCCAGCAGGCTTGGGACTAGCGGGGGGGGAAGGATGGCGACCCAGTACTTC. It is translated as CASRLGTSGGGRMATQYF.

The chain recombines TRBV24-1 with TRBJ1-5; TRBD1 agrees at 8 bases. CDR3 length: 15 amino acids. Losses at the gene ends were 3 bases for V and 3 bases for J; bases not matched to a gene: 3. Germline V gene lookup returns CDR1 KGHDR and CDR2 SFDVKD. DNA of the CDR3: TGTGCCACCAGTGATGGACAGGGCTACAATCAGCCCCAGCATTTT. Encoded protein: CATSDGQGYNQPQHF.

The chain links TRBV19 to TRBJ1-5; 7 nucleotides line up with TRBD1. The CDR3 spans 18 residues. After removal of 0 bases from V and 6 bases from J, the junction contained 14 bases not matched to a gene. Germline V gives CDR1 LNHDA, CDR2 SQIVND (reference sequence). CDR3 protein: CASSIEGQYYSIGQPQHF. The CDR3 coding sequence is TGTGCCAGTAGTATAGAGGGACAGTACTATAGCATTGGTCAGCCCCAGCATTTT.

V gene TRBV15 combines with J gene TRBJ2-7; 10 nucleotides line up with TRBD1. Per germline, CDR1 LNHNV and CDR2 YYDKDF (reference sequence). V trimming: 1 base; J trimming: 5 bases; junction bases outside the gene matches: 11. This CDR3 comprises 17 residues. CDR3 protein: CATSRGGLGDRGHEQYF. As DNA, the CDR3 is TGTGCCACCAGCAGAGGGGGTTTAGGGGACAGGGGACACGAGCAGTACTTC.

J is TRBJ1-1 and V is TRBV5-8, with a weak D call TRBD1 (5 bases). Trimming took off 0 bases at V and 4 bases at J, with 16 bases between the two ends. The germline V gene has CDR1 SGHTS and CDR2 YDEGEE. The CDR3 is 16 amino acids. The CDR3: CASSLGTHRGSTEAFF. The CDR3 DNA reads TGTGCCAGCAGCTTGGGGACACACCGTGGGTCCACTGAAGCTTTCTTT.

The chain couples TRBV6-5 to TRBJ2-7; 8 bases are a match to TRBD1. Trimming at V came to 6 bases and at J to 7 bases, leaving 5 bases not matched to a gene. Germline-derived CDR1 and CDR2 are MNHEY and SVGAGI. CDR3 length: 12 amino acids. DNA for the CDR3: TGTGCCAGCAGGCAACAGGGGGGTGAGCAGTACTTC. It translates to CASRQQGGEQYF.